A selection of T cell receptor beta chains follows, all from one sample in a study of cytomegalovirus exposure and HLA in healthy donors. Produced via immunoSEQ multiplex PCR; TCRdb's table is partial and in-frame only. The data show 100,000 to 150,000 clones, 74% seen once. The sequencing sample was made of PBMCs. These TCRs come from a woman aged 45-65 years in good health and CMV-seropositive. The CDR3 runs from the conserved cysteine through the conserved F or W. Each record gives: D gene, V gene, CDR3 protein. D genes are given only for firm matches.

. | TRBV5-6 | CASSFPLGEQYF
. | TRBV7-3 | CASSLIQGSTGANVLTF
TRBD1 | TRBV5-5 | CASSLDQGAGTEAFF
. | TRBV5-1 | CASSSVTGNEKLFF
TRBD1 | TRBV2 | CASSGQGLWIGEKLFF
TRBD2 | TRBV2 | CASRIAGGTNEQFF
TRBD2 | TRBV7-9 | CASSFSGSSYNEQFF
. | TRBV5-5 | CASSLEPGGTNYGYTF
. | TRBV6-1 | CASKMAGLSNYGYTF
TRBD1 | TRBV28 | CASSSQTGQGAGYTF
TRBD2 | TRBV5-4 | CASSLGRGGFKNIQYF
. | TRBV6-4 | CASSDRQRNEQFF
. | TRBV7-2 | CASSLGAGNYEQYF
. | TRBV7-2 | CASSFLPDSSYEQYF
TRBD2 | TRBV7-2 | CASSLRGGGGGAADTQYF
TRBD2 | TRBV5-4 | CASSLAITGGSTDTQYF
. | TRBV5-1 | CASSPDTGFQPQHF
TRBD1 | TRBV2 | CASSEQGDGNTIYF
TRBD1 | TRBV11-2 | CASSATGTGVRNEQFF
TRBD1 | TRBV7-2 | CASSPGTGPTAFF
. | TRBV9 | CASSVGGPRSSYNEQFF
TRBD2 | TRBV6-5 | CASSYGLAGGFYEQYF
. | TRBV25-1 | CASSPTGRGAFF
. | TRBV21-1 | CASSKVETGQGYGYTF
TRBD1 | TRBV11-2 | CASSLVEGALDNSPLHF
. | TRBV29-1 | CSGRIEAFF
TRBD1 | TRBV28 | CASTIHTGTGFSGANVLTF
. | TRBV6-5 | CASSYQGLKNTEAFF
. | TRBV11-1 | CASSPKNTGELFF
. | TRBV7-2 | CASSPLAGVTYEQYF
TRBD2 | TRBV5-1 | CASSLAVGEGGELFF
TRBD1 | TRBV20-1 | CSATQGGEQYF
TRBD1 | TRBV25-1 | CASSEPATGGAEQYF
TRBD1 | TRBV4-2 | CASSPQGSGSNQPQHF